This T cell receptor (beta chain) was sequenced during a study of early stage breast cancer tumors. The assay was immunoSEQ multiplex PCR, and TCRdb's table has in-frame clones only and misses some. The sample lists just over 70,000 clones, more than 65% occurring once. The V gene end was trimmed by 7 bases and the J gene end by 5 bases; junction bases not matched to a gene: 12. The germline V gene encodes CDR1 SGHAT and CDR2 FQNNGV. The CDR3 extends over 15 amino acids. The material sequenced was blood. The V and J genes are TRBV11-2 and TRBJ2-7, with TRBD2 identical over 9 bases. The TCR originated in a person in their 60s with breast cancer. The CDR3 loop is CASTGGASGAHEQYF. CDR3 in DNA: TGTGCCAGCACCGGAGGGGCTAGCGGGGCCCACGAGCAGTACTTC. Complete variable domain (other parts from reference TRBV11-2 and TRBJ2-7): EAGVAQSPRYKIIEKRQSVAFWCNPISGHATLYWYQQILGQGPKLLIQFQNNGVVDDSQLPKDRFSAERLKGVDSTLKIQPAKLEDSAVYLCASTGGASGAHEQYFGPGTRLTVT.